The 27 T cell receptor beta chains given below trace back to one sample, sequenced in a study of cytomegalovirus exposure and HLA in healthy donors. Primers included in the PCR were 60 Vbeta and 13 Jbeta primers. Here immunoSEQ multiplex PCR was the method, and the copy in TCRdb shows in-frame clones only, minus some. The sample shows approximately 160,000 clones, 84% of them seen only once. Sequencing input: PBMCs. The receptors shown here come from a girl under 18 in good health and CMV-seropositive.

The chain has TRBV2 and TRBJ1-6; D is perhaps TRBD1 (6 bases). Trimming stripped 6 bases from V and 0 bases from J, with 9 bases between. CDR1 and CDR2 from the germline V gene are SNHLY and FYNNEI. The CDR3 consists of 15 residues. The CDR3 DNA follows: TGTGCCAGCAGAGCAGGGGTCTCCTATAATTCACCCCTCCACTTT. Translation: CASRAGVSYNSPLHF.

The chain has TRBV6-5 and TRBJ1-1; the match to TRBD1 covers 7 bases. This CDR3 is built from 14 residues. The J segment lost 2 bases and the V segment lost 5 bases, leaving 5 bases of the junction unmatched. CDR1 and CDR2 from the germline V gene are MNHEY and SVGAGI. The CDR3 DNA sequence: TGTGCCAGCAGTCACCGGGACAGCAACACTGAAGCTTTCTTT. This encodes CASSHRDSNTEAFF.

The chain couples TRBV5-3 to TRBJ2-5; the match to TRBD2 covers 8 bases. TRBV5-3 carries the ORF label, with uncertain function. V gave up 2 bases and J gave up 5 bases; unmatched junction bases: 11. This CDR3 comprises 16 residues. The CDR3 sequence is CARSFLYAGGGETQYF. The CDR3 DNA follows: TGTGCCAGAAGCTTCCTGTATGCGGGGGGCGGGGAGACCCAGTACTTC.

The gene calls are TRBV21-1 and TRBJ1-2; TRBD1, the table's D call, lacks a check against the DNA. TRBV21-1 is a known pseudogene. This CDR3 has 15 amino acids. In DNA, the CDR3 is TGTGCCAGCAGCAAACCGGGACAGCGCAACTATGGCTACACCTTC. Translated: CASSKPGQRNYGYTF.

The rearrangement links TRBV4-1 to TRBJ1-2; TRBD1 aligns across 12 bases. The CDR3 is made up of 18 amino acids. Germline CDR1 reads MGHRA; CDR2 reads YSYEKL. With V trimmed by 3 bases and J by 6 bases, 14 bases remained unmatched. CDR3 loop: CASSQGLGTGGAGNGYTF. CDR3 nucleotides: TGCGCCAGCAGCCAGGGACTCGGGACAGGGGGCGCAGGTAATGGCTACACCTTC.

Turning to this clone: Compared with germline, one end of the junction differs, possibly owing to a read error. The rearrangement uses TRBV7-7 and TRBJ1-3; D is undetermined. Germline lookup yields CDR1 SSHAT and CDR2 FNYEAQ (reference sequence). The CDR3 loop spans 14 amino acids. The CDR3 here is CASSPGFGGNTIYF. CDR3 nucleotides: TGTGCTAGCAGCCCGGGGTTCGGCGGAAACACCATATATTTT.

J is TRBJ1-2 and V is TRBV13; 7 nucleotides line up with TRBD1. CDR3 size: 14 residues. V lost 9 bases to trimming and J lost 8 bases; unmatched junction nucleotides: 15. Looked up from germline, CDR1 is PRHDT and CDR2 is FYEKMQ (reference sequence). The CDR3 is CASSLDRARVGYTF. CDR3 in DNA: TGTGCCAGTTCCCTCGACAGGGCGAGGGTCGGCTACACCTTC.

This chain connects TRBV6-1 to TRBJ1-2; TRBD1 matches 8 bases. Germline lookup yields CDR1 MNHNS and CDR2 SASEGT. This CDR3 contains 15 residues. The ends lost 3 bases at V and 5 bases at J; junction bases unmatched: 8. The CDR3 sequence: CASSDPGGWYYGYTF. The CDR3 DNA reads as TGTGCCAGCAGTGACCCAGGGGGCTGGTATTATGGCTACACCTTC.

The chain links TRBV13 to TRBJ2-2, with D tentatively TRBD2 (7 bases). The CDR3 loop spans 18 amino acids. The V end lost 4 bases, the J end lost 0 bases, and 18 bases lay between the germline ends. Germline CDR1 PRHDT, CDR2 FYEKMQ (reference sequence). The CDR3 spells CASSSGGVGAPNTGELFF. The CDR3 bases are TGTGCCAGCAGCTCGGGGGGCGTGGGGGCCCCGAACACCGGGGAGCTGTTTTTT.

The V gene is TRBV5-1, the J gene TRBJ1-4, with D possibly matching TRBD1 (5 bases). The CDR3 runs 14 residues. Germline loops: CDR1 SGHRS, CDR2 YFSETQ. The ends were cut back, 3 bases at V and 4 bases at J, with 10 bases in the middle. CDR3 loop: CASSYGRGNEKLFF. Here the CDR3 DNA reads TGCGCCAGCAGCTACGGAAGGGGTAATGAAAAACTGTTTTTT. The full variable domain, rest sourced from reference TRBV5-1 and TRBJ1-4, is KAGVTQTPRYLIKTRGQQVTLSCSPISGHRSVSWYQQTPGQGLQFLFEYFSETQRNKGNFPGRFSGRQFSNSRSEMNVSTLELGDSALYLCASSYGRGNEKLFFGSGTQLSVL.

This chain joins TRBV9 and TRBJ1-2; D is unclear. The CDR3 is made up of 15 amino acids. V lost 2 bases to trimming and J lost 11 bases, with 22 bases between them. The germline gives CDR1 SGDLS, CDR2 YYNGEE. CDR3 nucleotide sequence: TGTGCCAGCAGCGTCGGGGTGATCGCTATGACGGTTTACACCTTC. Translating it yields CASSVGVIAMTVYTF. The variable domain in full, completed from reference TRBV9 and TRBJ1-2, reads DSGVTQTPKHLITATGQRVTLRCSPRSGDLSVYWYQQSLDQGLQFLIQYYNGEERAKGNILERFSAQQFPDLHSELNLSSLELGDSALYFCASSVGVIAMTVYTFGSGTRLTVV.

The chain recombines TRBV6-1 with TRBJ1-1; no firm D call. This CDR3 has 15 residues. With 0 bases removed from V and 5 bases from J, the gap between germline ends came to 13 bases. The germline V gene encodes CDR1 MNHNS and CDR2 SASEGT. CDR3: CASSEAWEARTEAFF. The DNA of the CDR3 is TGTGCCAGCAGTGAAGCCTGGGAGGCGAGGACTGAAGCTTTCTTT.

The CDR3 sequence: CASSLRGQLGYTF. DNA of the CDR3: TGTGCCAGCAGCTTAAGGGGGCAACTAGGCTACACCTTC. This chain uses TRBV7-2 with TRBJ1-2; 7 nucleotides line up with TRBD1. CDR3 length: 13 residues. The germline V gene has CDR1 SGHTA and CDR2 FQGNSA. J gave up 8 bases and V 2 bases, and 5 bases lay outside the gene matches.

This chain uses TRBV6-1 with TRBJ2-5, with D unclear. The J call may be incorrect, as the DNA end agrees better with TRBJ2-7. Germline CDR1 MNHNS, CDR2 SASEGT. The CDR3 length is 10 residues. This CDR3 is CASRDYEQYF. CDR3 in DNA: TGTGCCAGCAGGGACTACGAGCAGTACTTC.

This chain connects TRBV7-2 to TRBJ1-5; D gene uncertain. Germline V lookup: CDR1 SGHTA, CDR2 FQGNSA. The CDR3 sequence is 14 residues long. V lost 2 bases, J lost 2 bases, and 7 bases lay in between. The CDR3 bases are TGTGCCAGCAGCTTAACCGGGGGCAATCAGCCCCAGCATTTT. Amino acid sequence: CASSLTGGNQPQHF.

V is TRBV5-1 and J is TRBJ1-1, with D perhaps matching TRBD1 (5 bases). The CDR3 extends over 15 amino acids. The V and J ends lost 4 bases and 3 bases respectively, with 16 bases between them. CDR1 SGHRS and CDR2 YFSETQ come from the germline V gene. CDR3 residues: CASSEQGLRDTEAFF. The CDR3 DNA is TGCGCCAGCAGCGAGCAGGGTTTAAGGGACACTGAAGCTTTCTTT.

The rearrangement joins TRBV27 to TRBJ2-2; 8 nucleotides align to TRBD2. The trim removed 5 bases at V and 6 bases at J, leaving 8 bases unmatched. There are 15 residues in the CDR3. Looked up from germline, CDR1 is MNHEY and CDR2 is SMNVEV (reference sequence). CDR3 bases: TGTGCCAGCAGTGTACACGGGGGGGCCCCCGGGGAGCTGTTTTTT. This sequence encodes CASSVHGGAPGELFF.

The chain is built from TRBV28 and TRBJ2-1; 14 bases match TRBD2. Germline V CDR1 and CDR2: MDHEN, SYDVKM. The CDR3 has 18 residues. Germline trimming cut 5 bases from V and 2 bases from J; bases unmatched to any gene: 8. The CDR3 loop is CASSPGLAGGHPYNEQFF. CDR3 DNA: TGTGCCAGCAGTCCTGGACTAGCGGGGGGCCACCCCTACAATGAGCAGTTCTTC.

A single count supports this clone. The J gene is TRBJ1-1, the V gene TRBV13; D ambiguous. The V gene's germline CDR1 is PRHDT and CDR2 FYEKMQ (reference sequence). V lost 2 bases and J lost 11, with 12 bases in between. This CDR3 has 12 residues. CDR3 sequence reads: CASSLRLLAAFF. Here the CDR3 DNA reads TGTGCCAGCAGCTTAAGACTTCTGGCGGCTTTCTTT.

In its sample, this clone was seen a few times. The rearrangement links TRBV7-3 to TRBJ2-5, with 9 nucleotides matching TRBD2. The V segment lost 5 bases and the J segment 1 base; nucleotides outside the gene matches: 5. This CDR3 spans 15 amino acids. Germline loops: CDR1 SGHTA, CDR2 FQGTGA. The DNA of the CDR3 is TGTGCCAGCAGCCCCTTTAGCGGGGGCCAAGAGACCCAGTACTTC. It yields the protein CASSPFSGGQETQYF.

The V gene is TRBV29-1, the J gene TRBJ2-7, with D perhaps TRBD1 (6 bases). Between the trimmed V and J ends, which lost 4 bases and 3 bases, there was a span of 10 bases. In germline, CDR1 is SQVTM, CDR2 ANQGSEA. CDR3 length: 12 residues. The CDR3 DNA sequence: TGCAGCGTTGTGCCAGGGGACTACGAGCAGTACTTC. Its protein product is CSVVPGDYEQYF.

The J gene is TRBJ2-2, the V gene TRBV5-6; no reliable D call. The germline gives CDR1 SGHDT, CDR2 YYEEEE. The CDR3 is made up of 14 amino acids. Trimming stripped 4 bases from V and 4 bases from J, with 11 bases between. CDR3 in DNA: TGTGCCAGCAGCCGACGGAGAATCACCGGGGAGCTGTTTTTT. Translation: CASSRRRITGELFF.

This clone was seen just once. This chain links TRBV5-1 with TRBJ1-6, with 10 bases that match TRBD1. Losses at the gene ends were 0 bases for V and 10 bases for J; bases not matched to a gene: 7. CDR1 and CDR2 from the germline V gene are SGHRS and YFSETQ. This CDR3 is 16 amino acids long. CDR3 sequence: CASSLDGTGVGSPLHF. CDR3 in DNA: TGCGCCAGCAGCTTGGACGGGACAGGGGTAGGATCACCCCTCCACTTT.

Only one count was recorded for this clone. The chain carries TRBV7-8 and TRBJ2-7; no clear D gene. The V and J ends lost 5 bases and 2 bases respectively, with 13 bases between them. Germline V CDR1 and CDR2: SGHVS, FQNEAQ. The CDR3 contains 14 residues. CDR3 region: CASSPQPTAYEQYF. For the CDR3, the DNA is TGTGCCAGCAGCCCGCAACCCACAGCCTACGAGCAGTACTTC.

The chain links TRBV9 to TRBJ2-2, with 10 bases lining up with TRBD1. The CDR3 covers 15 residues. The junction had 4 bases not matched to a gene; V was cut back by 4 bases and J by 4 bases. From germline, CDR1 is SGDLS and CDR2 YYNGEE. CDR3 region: CASSPRDRGTGELFF. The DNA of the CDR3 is TGTGCCAGCAGCCCCCGGGACAGGGGCACCGGGGAGCTGTTTTTT. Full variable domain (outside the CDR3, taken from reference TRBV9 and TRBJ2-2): DSGVTQTPKHLITATGQRVTLRCSPRSGDLSVYWYQQSLDQGLQFLIQYYNGEERAKGNILERFSAQQFPDLHSELNLSSLELGDSALYFCASSPRDRGTGELFFGEGSRLTVL.

The CDR3 nucleotides are TGTGCCAGCAGCTTAGCGGGGGGGGTTCAGCCCCAGCATTTT. This codes for CASSLAGGVQPQHF. The rearrangement joins TRBV11-2 to TRBJ1-5; D might be TRBD1 (5 bases). CDR1 is SGHAT, CDR2 FQNNGV, per germline. Trimming removed 1 base at V and 6 bases at J, with 10 bases between. CDR3 size: 14 residues.

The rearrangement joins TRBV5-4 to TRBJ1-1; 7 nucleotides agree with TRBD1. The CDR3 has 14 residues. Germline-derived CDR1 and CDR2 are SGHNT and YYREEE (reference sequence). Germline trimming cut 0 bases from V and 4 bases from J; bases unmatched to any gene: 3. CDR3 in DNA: TGTGCCAGCAGCTTGGGACAGGGTCGCACTGAAGCTTTCTTT. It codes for CASSLGQGRTEAFF.